Below, 19 T cell receptor beta chains from the same sample are listed, as sequenced in a study of PD-L1 blockade in urothelial cancer. Data came from immunoSEQ multiplex PCR; TCRdb stores just in-frame clones and leaves some out. Of tens of thousands of clones detected, around 82% appear once; the ten largest clones hold about 6%. Source: PBMCs, taken around atezolizumab (anti-PD-L1) treatment. Every receptor here comes from a man aged 40-49 years with urothelial cancer.

CDR3 in DNA: TGTGCCAGCGGGAGGAGCACCGGGGAGCTGTTTTTT. Encoded protein: CASGRSTGELFF. V gene TRBV2 combines with J gene TRBJ2-2; tentatively, D is TRBD2 (6 bases). Germline V gene data show CDR1 as SNHLY and CDR2 as FYNNEI. There are 12 residues in the CDR3. Deletions cut 8 bases from V and 4 bases from J, with 8 bases between.

J is TRBJ2-2 and V is TRBV5-1; 8 bases agree with TRBD1. With 4 bases clipped from V and 2 bases from J, the junction kept 7 bases outside the gene matches. CDR3 length: 16 residues. Germline V gene sequence: CDR1 SGHRS, CDR2 YFSETQ. CDR3 region: CASSPRTGKNTGELFF. In DNA, the CDR3 is TGCGCCAGCAGCCCACGGACAGGGAAAAACACCGGGGAGCTGTTTTTT.

The CDR3 loop is CASSERSSGNYEQFF. CDR3 nucleotides: TGTGCCAGCAGTGAGCGGAGTAGCGGGAACTATGAGCAGTTCTTC. The chain combines TRBV6-4 with TRBJ2-1, with 8 bases lining up with TRBD2. Losses at the gene ends were 3 bases for V and 8 bases for J; bases not matched to a gene: 9. The germline V gene has CDR1 MRHNA and CDR2 SNTAGT. The CDR3 has 15 amino acids.

This chain uses TRBV21-1 with TRBJ2-2; the table calls TRBD2, which could not be checked here. TRBV21-1 is termed a pseudogene. This CDR3 has 16 residues. CDR3 DNA sequence: TGTGCCAGCAGCAAAACAGGGACTAGCGGGACGGAGGAGCTGTTTTTT. Protein product: CASSKTGTSGTEELFF.

This chain links TRBV30 with TRBJ1-4; D is ambiguous. Germline loops: CDR1 GTSNPN, CDR2 SVGIG (reference sequence). Trimming cost V 4 bases and J 2 bases, with 17 bases left between them. The CDR3 is 16 residues long. The CDR3 region has the DNA TGTGCCTGGAATATGGACGGGAGATCGACTAATGAAAAACTGTTTTTT. As protein: CAWNMDGRSTNEKLFF.

The rearrangement uses TRBV7-2 and TRBJ2-5, with 14 bases that match TRBD2. This CDR3 is built from 16 residues. Trimming at V came to 1 base and at J to 2 bases, leaving 0 bases not matched to a gene. Germline CDR1 reads SGHTA; CDR2 reads FQGNSA. This CDR3 reads CASSLGLAGGQETQYF. The DNA for the CDR3 is TGTGCCAGCAGCTTAGGACTAGCGGGAGGGCAAGAGACCCAGTACTTC. Using reference TRBV7-2 and TRBJ2-5 for the parts outside the CDR3, the full variable domain is GAGVSQSPSNKVTEKGKDVELRCDPISGHTALYWYRQSLGQGLEFLIYFQGNSAPDKSGLPSDRFSAERTGGSVSTLTIQRTQQEDSAVYLCASSLGLAGGQETQYFGPGTRLLVL.

The CDR3 DNA follows: TGCGCCAGCAGCTTAGCTCATAGGCTAGCGGGAGACGCCGGGGAGCTGTTTTTT. Its protein is CASSLAHRLAGDAGELFF. The rearrangement joins TRBV5-1 to TRBJ2-2; TRBD2 matches 10 bases. There are 18 residues in the CDR3. CDR1 and CDR2 (germline): SGHRS, YFSETQ. V trimming: 2 bases; J trimming: 6 bases; junction bases outside the gene matches: 13.

A few counts support this clone. The chain combines TRBV2 with TRBJ1-2, with no clear D. The CDR3 has 12 residues. CDR1 and CDR2 from the germline V gene are SNHLY and FYNNEI. V was clipped by 7 bases and J by 8 bases, with 14 bases between them. The CDR3 DNA follows: TGTGCCAGCATTCGCACAGCAGGAGGCTACACCTTC. Its translation is CASIRTAGGYTF.

This clone was found a few times. The rearrangement joins TRBV30 to TRBJ2-3, with 11 positions matching TRBD2. This CDR3 spans 18 amino acids. CDR1 and CDR2 (germline): GTSNPN, SVGIG (reference sequence). Trimming at V came to 3 bases and at J to 2 bases, leaving 13 bases not matched to a gene. The CDR3 DNA reads TGTGCCTGGAGCCTCCCTCCTAGCGGGAGGACCTTCACAGATACGCAGTATTTT. Protein: CAWSLPPSGRTFTDTQYF.

The chain is built from TRBV11-2 and TRBJ2-7; unclear D gene. Germline V gene sequence: CDR1 SGHAT, CDR2 FQNNGV. The CDR3 loop spans 12 amino acids. Trimming stripped 2 bases from V and 3 bases from J, with 5 bases between. The CDR3 nucleotides are TGTGCCAGCAGCTTACTCCGCTACGAGCAGTACTTC. Residues: CASSLLRYEQYF.

This clone was seen once. The rearrangement links TRBV19 to TRBJ2-2; TRBD2 matches at 8 bases. This CDR3 is built from 15 residues. V shed 4 bases, J shed 3 bases, and the junction held 4 bases outside the gene matches. Germline loops: CDR1 LNHDA, CDR2 SQIVND (reference sequence). CDR3 nucleotides: TGTGCCAGTAGTAAGGACGGGGGGGACACCGGGGAGCTGTTTTTT. Translation gives CASSKDGGDTGELFF.

The chain joins TRBV28 to TRBJ1-2; 7 nucleotides line up with TRBD1. The CDR3 totals 12 residues. Germline assignment: CDR1 MDHEN and CDR2 SYDVKM. Trimming at V came to 8 bases and at J to 4 bases, leaving 4 bases not matched to a gene. Here the CDR3 DNA reads TGTGCCAGCGATCAGGGGGGCTATGGCTACACCTTC. It is translated as CASDQGGYGYTF.

The chain joins TRBV15 to TRBJ2-1; 7 nucleotides match TRBD2. Germline V gene data show CDR1 as LNHNV and CDR2 as YYDKDF (reference sequence). V lost 8 bases, J lost 4 bases, and 8 bases stayed unmatched. This CDR3 is built from 14 residues. CDR3 loop: CATSQGGSYNEQFF. The CDR3 region has the DNA TGTGCCACCTCCCAGGGAGGGTCTTACAATGAGCAGTTCTTC.

The chain has TRBV7-3 and TRBJ2-5, with 11 bases matching TRBD2. J gave up 0 bases and V 4 bases, and 1 base lay outside the gene matches. The CDR3 covers 15 residues. Germline values: CDR1 SGHTA, CDR2 FQGTGA. This CDR3 is CASSSGLADQETQYF. CDR3 nucleotides: TGTGCCAGCAGCTCGGGACTAGCGGACCAAGAGACCCAGTACTTC.

V is TRBV5-4 and J is TRBJ2-7; D might be TRBD2 (6 bases). With 4 bases removed from V and 6 bases from J, the gap between germline ends came to 20 bases. Germline CDR1 and CDR2: SGHNT and YYREEE (reference sequence). The CDR3 length is 15 residues. The CDR3 reads CASSPKRGFLSEQYF. In DNA form, the CDR3 reads TGTGCCAGCAGCCCCAAACGGGGGTTCTTAAGCGAGCAGTACTTC.

The rearrangement joins TRBV7-6 to TRBJ1-2; 8 bases match TRBD1. V was pared by 3 bases and J by 5 bases, with 8 bases of the junction left unmatched. CDR1 is SGHVS and CDR2 is FNYEAQ in the germline V gene. There are 15 residues in the CDR3. The CDR3 protein is CASSFAGTGIYGYTF. For the CDR3, the DNA is TGTGCCAGCAGCTTCGCCGGGACAGGCATTTATGGCTACACCTTC.

The chain joins TRBV5-5 to TRBJ2-1; 11 nucleotides agree with TRBD2. V lost 7 bases and J lost 0; bases outside the gene matches: 6. Germline-derived CDR1 and CDR2 are SGHKS and YYEKEE (reference sequence). The CDR3 totals 16 residues. The DNA of the CDR3 is TGTGCCAGCGAAGGACTAGCGGGTCACTCCTACAATGAGCAGTTCTTC. Protein product: CASEGLAGHSYNEQFF. The variable domain in full, completed from reference TRBV5-5 and TRBJ2-1, reads DAGVTQSPTHLIKTRGQQVTLRCSPISGHKSVSWYQQVLGQGPQFIFQYYEKEERGRGNFPDRFSARQFPNYSSELNVNALLLGDSALYLCASEGLAGHSYNEQFFGPGTRLTVL.

The V and J genes are TRBV9 and TRBJ1-1; TRBD1 might be the D (6 bases). The germline CDR1 and CDR2 sequences are SGDLS and YYNGEE. The CDR3 length is 16 residues. The V gene lost 0 bases and the J gene lost 3 bases, with 15 bases spanning the gap. For the CDR3, the DNA is TGTGCCAGCAGCGTAGTGGGGGCCGGGGAAGACACTGAAGCTTTCTTT. Translated, it gives CASSVVGAGEDTEAFF.

The CDR3 region has the DNA TGTGCCAGCAGGCCGACAGGGAACGAGCAGTACTTC. The encoded protein is CASRPTGNEQYF. The rearrangement joins TRBV2 to TRBJ2-7, with 7 nucleotides matching TRBD1. The CDR3 runs 12 residues. From germline, CDR1 is SNHLY and CDR2 FYNNEI. V gave up 6 bases and J gave up 5 bases; unmatched junction bases: 4.